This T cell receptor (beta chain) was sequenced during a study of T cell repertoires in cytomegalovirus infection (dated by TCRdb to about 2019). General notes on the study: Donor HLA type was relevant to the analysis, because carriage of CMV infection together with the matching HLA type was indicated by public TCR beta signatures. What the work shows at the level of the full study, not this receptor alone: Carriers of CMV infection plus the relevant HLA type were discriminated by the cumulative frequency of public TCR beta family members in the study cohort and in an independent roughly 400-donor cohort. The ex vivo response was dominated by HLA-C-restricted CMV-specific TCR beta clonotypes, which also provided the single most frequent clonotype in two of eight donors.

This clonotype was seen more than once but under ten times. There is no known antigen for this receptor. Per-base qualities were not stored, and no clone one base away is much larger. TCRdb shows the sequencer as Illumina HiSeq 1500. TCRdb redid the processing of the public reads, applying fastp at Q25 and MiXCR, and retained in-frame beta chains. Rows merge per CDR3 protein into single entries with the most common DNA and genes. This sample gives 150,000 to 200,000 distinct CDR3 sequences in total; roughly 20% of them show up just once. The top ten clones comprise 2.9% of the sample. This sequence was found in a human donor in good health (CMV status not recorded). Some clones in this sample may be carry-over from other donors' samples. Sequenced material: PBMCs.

The CDR3 region: CASSPRTGPQETQYF. The DNA reads TGTGCCAGCTCACCACGGACAGGGCCCCAAGAGACCCAGTACTTC. Recombination connected TRBV18 to TRBJ2-5; 8 central bases correspond to TRBD1. CDR1 and CDR2 are read off the germline V gene as KGHSH and LQKENI. The germline V and J ends show losses of 1 base and 1 base respectively, and no gene match explains 2 bases of the junction. From the cysteine through the phenylalanine, the CDR3 covers 15 amino acids. Left in the record is the CDR3 DNA by itself, 45 bases read in frame from the first base.